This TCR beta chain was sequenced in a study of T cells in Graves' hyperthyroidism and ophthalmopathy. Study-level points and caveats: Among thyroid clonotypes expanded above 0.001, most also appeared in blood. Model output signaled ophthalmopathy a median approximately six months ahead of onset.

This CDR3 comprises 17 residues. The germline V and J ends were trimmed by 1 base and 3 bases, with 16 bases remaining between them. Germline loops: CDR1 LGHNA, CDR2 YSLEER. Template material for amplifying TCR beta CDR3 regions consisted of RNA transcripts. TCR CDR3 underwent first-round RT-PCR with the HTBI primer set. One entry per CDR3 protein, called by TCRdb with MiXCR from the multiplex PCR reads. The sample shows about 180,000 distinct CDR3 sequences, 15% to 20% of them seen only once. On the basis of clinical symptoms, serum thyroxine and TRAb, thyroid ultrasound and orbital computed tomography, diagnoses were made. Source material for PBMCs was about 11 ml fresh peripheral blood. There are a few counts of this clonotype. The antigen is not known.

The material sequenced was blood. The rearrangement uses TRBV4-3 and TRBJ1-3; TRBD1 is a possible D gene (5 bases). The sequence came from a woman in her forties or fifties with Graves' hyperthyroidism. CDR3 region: CASSQAHGGALGNTIYF. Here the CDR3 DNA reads TGCGCCAGCAGCCAAGCCCATGGAGGGGCGCTTGGAAACACCATATATTTT.